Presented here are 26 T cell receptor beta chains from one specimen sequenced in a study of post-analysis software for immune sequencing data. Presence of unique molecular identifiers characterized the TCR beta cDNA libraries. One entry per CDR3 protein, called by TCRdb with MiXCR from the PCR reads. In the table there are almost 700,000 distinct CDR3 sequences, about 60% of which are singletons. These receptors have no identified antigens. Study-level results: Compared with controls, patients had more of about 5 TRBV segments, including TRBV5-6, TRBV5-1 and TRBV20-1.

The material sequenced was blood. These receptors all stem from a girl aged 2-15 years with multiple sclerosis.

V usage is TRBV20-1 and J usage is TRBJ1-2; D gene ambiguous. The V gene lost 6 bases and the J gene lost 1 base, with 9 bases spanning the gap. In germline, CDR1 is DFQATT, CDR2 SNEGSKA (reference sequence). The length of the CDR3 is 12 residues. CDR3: CSAGEGNYGYTF. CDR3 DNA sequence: TGCAGTGCCGGTGAGGGTAACTATGGCTACACCTTC.

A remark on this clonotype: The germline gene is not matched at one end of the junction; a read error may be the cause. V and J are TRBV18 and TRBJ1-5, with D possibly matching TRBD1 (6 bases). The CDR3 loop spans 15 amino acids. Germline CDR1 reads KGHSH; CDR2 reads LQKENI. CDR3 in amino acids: CASQRTASGNQPQHF. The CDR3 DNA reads TGTGCCAGCCAGAGGACAGCCTCAGGCAACCAGCCCCAGCATTTT. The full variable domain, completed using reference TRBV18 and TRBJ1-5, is NAGVMQNPRHLVRRRGQEARLRCSPMKGHSHVYWYRQLPEEGLKFMVYLQKENIIDESGMPKERFSAEFPKEGPSILRIQQVVRGDSAAYFCASQRTASGNQPQHFGDGTRLSIL.

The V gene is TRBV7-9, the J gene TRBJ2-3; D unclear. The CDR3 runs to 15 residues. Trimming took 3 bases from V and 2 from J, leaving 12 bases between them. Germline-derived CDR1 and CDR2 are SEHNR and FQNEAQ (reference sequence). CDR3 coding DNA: TGTGCCAGCAGCTTTGATCGGAGAACCACAGATACGCAGTATTTT. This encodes CASSFDRRTTDTQYF.

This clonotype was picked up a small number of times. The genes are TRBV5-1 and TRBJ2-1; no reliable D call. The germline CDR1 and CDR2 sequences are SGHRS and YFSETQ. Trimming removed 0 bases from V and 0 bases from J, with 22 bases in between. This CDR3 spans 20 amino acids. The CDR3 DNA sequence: TGCGCCAGCAGCTTGGACCTGGGGATTTCTGCCCAAAGCTCCTACAATGAGCAGTTCTTC. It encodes CASSLDLGISAQSSYNEQFF.

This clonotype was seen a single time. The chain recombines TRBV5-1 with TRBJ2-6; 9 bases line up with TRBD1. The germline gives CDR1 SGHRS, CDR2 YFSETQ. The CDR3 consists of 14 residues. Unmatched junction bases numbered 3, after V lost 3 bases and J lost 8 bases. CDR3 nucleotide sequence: TGCGCCAGCAGCTCGGGACAGGGTACCAACGTCCTGACTTTC. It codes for CASSSGQGTNVLTF.

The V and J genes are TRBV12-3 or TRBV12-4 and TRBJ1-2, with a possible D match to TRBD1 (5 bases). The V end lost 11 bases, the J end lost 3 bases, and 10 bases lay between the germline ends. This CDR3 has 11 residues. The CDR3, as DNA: TGTGCCGAGACAGCAGACTATGGCTACACCTTC. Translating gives CAETADYGYTF.

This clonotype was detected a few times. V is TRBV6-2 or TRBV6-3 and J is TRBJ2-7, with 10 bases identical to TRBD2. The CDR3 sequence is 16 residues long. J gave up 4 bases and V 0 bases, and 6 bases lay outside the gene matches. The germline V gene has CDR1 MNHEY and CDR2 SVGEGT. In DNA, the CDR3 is TGTGCCAGCAGTTACTCGAAGAGCGGGGGGGATTACGAGCAGTACTTC. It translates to CASSYSKSGGDYEQYF.

CDR3 sequence reads: CASSNLWWPGCRWSHEQYF. The DNA of the CDR3 is TGTGCCAGCAGCAACCTTTGGTGGCCAGGGTGTAGATGGTCACACGAGCAGTACTTC. The chain recombines TRBV21-1 with TRBJ2-7; TRBD1 is taken as the D call from the table, unchecked against the DNA. TRBV21-1 is designated a pseudogene. The CDR3 extends over 19 amino acids.

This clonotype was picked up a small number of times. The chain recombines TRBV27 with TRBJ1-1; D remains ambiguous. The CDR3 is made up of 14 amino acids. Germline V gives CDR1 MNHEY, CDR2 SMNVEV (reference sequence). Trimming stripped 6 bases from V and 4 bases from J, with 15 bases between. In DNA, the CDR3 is TGTGCCAGCAGAACTTCTATGGGGAGCACTGAAGCTTTCTTT. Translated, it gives CASRTSMGSTEAFF.

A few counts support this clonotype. The CDR3 DNA sequence: TGCAGCGTTGATGCAACAGTGGGGTTGGAGACCCAGTACTTC. It is translated as CSVDATVGLETQYF. V and J are TRBV29-1 and TRBJ2-5; D not resolved. The CDR3 is 14 residues long. Germline loops: CDR1 SQVTM, CDR2 ANQGSEA. With 3 bases removed from V and 5 bases from J, the gap between germline ends came to 16 bases.

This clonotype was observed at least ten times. CDR3 DNA sequence: TGCGCCAGCAGCCAAGATTGGTGGAGTAGCGGGACCTACAATGAGCAGTTCTTC. Translated, it gives CASSQDWWSSGTYNEQFF. The V gene is TRBV4-1, the J gene TRBJ2-1, with 8 bases lining up with TRBD2. Losses at the gene ends were 0 bases for V and 2 bases for J; bases not matched to a gene: 9. Germline V lookup: CDR1 MGHRA, CDR2 YSYEKL. This CDR3 region has 18 residues.

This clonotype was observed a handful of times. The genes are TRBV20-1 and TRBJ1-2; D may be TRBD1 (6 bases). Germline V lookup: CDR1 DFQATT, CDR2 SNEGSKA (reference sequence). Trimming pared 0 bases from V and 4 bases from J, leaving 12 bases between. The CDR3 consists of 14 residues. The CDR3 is CSARETGLSYGYTF. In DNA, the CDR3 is TGCAGTGCTAGAGAGACAGGCCTAAGCTATGGCTACACCTTC.

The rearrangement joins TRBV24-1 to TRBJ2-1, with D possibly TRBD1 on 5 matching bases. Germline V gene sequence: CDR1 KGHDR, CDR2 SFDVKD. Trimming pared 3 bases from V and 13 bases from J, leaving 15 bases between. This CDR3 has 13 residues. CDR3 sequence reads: CATSDTGRAAQFF. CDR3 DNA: TGTGCCACCAGTGATACCGGCAGGGCTGCACAGTTCTTC.

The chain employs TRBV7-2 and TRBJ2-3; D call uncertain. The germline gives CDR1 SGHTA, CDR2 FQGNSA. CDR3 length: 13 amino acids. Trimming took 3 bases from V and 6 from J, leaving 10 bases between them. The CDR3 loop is CASSFQGPDTQYF. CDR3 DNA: TGTGCCAGCAGCTTCCAAGGTCCGGATACGCAGTATTTT.

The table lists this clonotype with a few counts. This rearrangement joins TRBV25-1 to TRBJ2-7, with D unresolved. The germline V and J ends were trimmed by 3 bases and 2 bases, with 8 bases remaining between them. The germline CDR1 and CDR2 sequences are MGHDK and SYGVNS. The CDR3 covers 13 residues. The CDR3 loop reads CASSDRNTYEQYF. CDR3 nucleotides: TGTGCCAGCAGTGATCGTAACACCTACGAGCAGTACTTC.

The CDR3 is CASSFEAASQETQYF. The DNA for the CDR3 is TGCGCCAGCAGCTTCGAGGCAGCGAGCCAAGAGACCCAGTACTTC. The chain employs TRBV5-1 and TRBJ2-5; D remains ambiguous. V was clipped by 2 bases and J by 1 base, with 12 bases between them. Per germline, CDR1 SGHRS and CDR2 YFSETQ. This CDR3 region has 15 residues.

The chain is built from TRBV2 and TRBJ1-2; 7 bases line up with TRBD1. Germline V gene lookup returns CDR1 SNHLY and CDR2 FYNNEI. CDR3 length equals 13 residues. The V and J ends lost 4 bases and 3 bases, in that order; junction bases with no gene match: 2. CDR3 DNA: TGTGCCAGCAGTGCCGACAGGGACTATGGCTACACCTTC. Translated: CASSADRDYGYTF.

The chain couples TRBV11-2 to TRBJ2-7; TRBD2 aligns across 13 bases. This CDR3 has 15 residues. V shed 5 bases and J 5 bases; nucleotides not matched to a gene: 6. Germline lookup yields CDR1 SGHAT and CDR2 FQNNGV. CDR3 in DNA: TGTGCCAGCAGCCCCAGGACTAGCGGGAGCCACGAGCAGTACTTC. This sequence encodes CASSPRTSGSHEQYF.

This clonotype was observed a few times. Written as DNA, the CDR3 is TGCAGCGTTGCAGCGGGGGGGCCCTATGAGCAGTTCTTC. It is translated as CSVAAGGPYEQFF. The chain couples TRBV29-1 to TRBJ2-1; 10 bases agree with TRBD2. CDR1 and CDR2 from the germline V gene are SQVTM and ANQGSEA. This CDR3 region has 13 residues. V lost 4 bases, J lost 8 bases, and 5 bases stayed unmatched.

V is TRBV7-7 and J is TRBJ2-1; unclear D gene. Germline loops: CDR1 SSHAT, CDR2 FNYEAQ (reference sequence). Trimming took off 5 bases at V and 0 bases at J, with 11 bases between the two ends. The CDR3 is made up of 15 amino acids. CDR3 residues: CASSISMSSYNEQFF. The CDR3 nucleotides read TGTGCCAGCAGCATCTCTATGAGCTCCTACAATGAGCAGTTCTTC.

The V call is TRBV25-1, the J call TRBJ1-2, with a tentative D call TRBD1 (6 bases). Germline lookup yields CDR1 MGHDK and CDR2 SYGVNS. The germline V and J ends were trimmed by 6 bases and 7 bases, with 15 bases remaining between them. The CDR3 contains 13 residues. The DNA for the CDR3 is TGTGCCAGCAGCCTACAGGGAAGTGGTGGCTACACCTTC. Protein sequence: CASSLQGSGGYTF.

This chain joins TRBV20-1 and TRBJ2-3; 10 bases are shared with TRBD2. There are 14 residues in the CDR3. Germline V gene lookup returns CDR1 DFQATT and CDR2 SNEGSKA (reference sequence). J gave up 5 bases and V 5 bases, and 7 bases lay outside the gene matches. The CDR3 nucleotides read TGCAGTGCTTTTACTAGCGGGGTTGGAGATACGCAGTATTTT. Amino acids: CSAFTSGVGDTQYF.

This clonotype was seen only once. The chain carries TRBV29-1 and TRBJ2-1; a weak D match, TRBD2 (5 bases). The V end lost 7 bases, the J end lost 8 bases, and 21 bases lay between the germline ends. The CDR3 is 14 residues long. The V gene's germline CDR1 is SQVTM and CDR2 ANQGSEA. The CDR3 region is CSAPLVGSGDEQFF. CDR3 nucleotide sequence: TGCAGCGCTCCACTAGTAGGGTCTGGTGATGAGCAGTTCTTC.

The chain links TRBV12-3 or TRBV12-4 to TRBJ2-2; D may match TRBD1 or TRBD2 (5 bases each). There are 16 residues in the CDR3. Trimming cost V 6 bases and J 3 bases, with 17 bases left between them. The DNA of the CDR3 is TGTGCCAGCAGCCACAAAGGGGCGGGCGACACCGGGGAGCTGTTTTTT. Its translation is CASSHKGAGDTGELFF.

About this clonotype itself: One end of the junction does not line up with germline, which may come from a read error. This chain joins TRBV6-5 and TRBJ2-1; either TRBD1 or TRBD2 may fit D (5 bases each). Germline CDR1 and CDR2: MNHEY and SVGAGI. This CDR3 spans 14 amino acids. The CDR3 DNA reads TGTGCCAGCCATGACGGGGCGGCCTACAATGGGCAGTTCTTC. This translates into CASHDGAAYNGQFF.

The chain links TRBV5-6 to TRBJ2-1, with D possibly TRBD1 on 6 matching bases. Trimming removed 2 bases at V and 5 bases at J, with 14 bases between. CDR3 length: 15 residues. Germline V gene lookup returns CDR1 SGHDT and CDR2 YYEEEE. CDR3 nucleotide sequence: TGTGCCAGCAGCTTTAGGGGGACACCTAACAATGAGCAGTTCTTC. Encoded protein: CASSFRGTPNNEQFF.